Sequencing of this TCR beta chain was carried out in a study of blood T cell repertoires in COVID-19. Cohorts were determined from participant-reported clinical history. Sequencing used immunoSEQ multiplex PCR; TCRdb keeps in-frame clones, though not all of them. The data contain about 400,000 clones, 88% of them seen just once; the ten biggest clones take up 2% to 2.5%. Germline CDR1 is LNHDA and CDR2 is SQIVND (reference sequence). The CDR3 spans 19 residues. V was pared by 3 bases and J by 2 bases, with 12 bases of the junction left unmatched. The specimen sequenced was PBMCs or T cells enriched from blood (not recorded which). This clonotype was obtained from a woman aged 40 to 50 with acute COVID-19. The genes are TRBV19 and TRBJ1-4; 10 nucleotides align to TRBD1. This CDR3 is CASSILGGTGDWTNEKLFF. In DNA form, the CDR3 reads TGTGCCAGTAGTATTTTGGGCGGGACAGGGGATTGGACTAATGAAAAACTGTTTTTT.